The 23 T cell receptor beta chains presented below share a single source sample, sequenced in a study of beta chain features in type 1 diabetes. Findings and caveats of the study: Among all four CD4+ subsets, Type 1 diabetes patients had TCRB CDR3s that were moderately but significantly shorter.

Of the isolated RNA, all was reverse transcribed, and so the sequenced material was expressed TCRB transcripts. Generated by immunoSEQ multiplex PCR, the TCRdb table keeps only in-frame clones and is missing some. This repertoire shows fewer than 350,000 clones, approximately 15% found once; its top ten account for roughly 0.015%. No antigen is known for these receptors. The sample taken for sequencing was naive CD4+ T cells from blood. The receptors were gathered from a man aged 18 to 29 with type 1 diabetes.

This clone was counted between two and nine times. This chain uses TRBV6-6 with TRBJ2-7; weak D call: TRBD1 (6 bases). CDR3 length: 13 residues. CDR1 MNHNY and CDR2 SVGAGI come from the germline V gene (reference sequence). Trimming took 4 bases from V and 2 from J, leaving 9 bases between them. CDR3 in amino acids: CASSSTGAYEQYF. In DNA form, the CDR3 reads TGTGCCAGCAGTTCGACAGGCGCCTACGAGCAGTACTTC.

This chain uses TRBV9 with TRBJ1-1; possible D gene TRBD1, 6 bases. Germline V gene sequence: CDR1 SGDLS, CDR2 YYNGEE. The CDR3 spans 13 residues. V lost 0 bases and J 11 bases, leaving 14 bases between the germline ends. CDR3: CASSVGNTGRAFF. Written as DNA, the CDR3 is TGTGCCAGCAGCGTAGGAAATACAGGGCGGGCTTTCTTT.

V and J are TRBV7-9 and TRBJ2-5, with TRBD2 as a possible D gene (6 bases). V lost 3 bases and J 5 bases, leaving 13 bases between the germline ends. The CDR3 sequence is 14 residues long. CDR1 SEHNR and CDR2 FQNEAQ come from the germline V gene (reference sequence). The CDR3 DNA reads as TGTGCCAGCAGCTTCCGGGAGATTGGTGAGACCCAGTACTTC. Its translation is CASSFREIGETQYF. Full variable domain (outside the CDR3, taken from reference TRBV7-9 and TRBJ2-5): DTGVSQNPRHKITKRGQNVTFRCDPISEHNRLYWYRQTLGQGPEFLTYFQNEAQLEKSRLLSDRFSAERPKGSFSTLEIQRTEQGDSAMYLCASSFREIGETQYFGPGTRLLVL.

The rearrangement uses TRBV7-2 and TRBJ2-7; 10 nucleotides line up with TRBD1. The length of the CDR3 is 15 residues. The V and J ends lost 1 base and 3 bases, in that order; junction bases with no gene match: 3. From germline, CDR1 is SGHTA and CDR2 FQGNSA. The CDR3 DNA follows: TGTGCCAGCAGCTTAGTGGGGACAGGGGACTACGAGCAGTACTTC. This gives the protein CASSLVGTGDYEQYF.

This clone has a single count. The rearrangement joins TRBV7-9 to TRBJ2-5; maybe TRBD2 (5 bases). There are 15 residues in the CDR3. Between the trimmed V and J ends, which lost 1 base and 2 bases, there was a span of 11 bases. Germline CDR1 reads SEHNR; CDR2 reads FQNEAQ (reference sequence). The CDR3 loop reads CASSLVLAAQETQYF. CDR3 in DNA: TGTGCCAGCAGCTTAGTTCTAGCAGCTCAAGAGACCCAGTACTTC.

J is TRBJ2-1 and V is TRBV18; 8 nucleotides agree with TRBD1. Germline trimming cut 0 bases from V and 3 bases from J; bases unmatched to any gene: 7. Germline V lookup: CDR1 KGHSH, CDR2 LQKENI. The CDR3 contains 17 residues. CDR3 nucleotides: TGTGCCAGCTCACCACCGGACCGACAGGGGCTCTACAATGAGCAGTTCTTC. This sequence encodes CASSPPDRQGLYNEQFF.

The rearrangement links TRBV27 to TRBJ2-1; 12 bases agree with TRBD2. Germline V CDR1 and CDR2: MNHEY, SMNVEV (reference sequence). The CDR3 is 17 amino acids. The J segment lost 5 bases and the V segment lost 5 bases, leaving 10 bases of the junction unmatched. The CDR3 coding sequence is TGTGCCAGCAGTCCCGGACTAGCGGGGTTTTTGGACAATGAGCAGTTCTTC. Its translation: CASSPGLAGFLDNEQFF.

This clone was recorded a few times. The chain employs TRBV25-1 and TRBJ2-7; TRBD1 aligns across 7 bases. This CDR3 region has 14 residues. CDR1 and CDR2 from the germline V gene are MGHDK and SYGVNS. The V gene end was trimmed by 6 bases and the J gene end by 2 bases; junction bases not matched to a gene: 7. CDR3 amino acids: CASRKSRGTYEQYF. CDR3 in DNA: TGTGCCAGCAGAAAAAGCAGGGGGACCTACGAGCAGTACTTC.

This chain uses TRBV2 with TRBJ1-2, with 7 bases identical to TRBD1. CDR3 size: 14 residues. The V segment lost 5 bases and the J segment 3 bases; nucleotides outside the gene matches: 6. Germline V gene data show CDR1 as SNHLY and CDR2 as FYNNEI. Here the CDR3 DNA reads TGTGCCAGCAGTTCCGGGACAGCGTACTATGGCTACACCTTC. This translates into CASSSGTAYYGYTF. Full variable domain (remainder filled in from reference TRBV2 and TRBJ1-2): EPEVTQTPSHQVTQMGQEVILRCVPISNHLYFYWYRQILGQKVEFLVSFYNNEISEKSEIFDDQFSVERPDGSNFTLKIRSTKLEDSAMYFCASSSGTAYYGYTFGSGTRLTVV.

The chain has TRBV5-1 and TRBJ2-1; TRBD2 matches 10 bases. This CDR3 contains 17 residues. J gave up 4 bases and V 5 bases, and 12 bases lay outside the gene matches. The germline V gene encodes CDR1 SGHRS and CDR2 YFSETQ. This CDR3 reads CASRLLALAGTYNEQFF. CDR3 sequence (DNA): TGCGCCAGCAGGCTACTTGCACTAGCGGGAACGTACAATGAGCAGTTCTTC.

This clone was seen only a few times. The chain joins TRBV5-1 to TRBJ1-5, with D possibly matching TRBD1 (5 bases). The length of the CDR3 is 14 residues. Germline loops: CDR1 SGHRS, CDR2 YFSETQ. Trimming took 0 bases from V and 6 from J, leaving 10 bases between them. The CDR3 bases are TGCGCCAGCAGCTTGGAGCAGGGCGGTCAGCCCCAGCATTTT. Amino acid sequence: CASSLEQGGQPQHF.

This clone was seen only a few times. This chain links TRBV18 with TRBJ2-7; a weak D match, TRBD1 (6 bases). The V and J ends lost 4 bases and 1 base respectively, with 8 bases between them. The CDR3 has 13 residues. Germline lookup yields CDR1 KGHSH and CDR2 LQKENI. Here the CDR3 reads CASSLGQSYEQYF. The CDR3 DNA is TGTGCCAGCTCACTAGGACAGTCCTACGAGCAGTACTTC.

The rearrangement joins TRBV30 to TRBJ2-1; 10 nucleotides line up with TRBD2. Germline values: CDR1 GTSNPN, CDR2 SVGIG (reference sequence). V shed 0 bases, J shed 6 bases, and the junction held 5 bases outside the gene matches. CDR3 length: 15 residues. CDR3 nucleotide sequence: TGTGCCTGGAGTGTTTCTAGCGGGGGATCCAATGAGCAGTTCTTC. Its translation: CAWSVSSGGSNEQFF. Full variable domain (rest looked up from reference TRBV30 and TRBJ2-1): SQTIHQWPATLVQPVGSPLSLECTVEGTSNPNLYWYRQAAGRGLQLLFYSVGIGQISSEVPQNLSASRPQDRQFILSSKKLLLSDSGFYLCAWSVSSGGSNEQFFGPGTRLTVL.

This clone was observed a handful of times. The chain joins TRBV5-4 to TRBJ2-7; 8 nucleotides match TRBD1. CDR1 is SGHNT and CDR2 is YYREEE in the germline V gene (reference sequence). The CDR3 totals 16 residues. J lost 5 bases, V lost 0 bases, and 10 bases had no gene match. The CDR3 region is CASSLAGGQGKNEQYF. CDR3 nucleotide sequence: TGTGCCAGCAGCTTGGCTGGCGGACAGGGAAAAAACGAGCAGTACTTC.

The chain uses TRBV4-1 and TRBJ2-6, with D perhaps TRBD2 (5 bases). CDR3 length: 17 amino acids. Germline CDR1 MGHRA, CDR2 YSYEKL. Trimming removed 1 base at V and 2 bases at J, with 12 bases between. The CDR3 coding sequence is TGCGCCAGCAGCCAAGTGCAGTCAGCGGCTGGGGCCAACGTCCTGACTTTC. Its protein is CASSQVQSAAGANVLTF.

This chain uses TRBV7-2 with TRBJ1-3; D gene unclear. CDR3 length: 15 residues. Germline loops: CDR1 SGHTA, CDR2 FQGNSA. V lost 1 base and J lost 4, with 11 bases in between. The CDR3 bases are TGTGCCAGCAGCTTAGGCCAGATGGGCGGAAACACCATATATTTT. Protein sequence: CASSLGQMGGNTIYF.

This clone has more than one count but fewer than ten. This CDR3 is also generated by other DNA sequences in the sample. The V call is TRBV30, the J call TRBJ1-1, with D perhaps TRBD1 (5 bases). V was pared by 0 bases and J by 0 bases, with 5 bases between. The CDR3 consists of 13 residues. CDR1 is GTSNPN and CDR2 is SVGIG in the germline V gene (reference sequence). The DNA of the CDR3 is TGTGCCTGGAGTGTACAGGTGAACACTGAAGCTTTCTTT. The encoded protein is CAWSVQVNTEAFF.

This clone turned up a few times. The CDR3 loop reads CAWSVPSGTSGTYEQYF. The CDR3, as DNA: TGTGCCTGGAGTGTCCCATCCGGGACTAGCGGGACCTACGAGCAGTACTTC. The V gene is TRBV30, the J gene TRBJ2-7, with 13 bases lining up with TRBD2. The CDR3 runs to 17 residues. J gave up 2 bases and V 0 bases, and 7 bases lay outside the gene matches. Germline V gene data show CDR1 as GTSNPN and CDR2 as SVGIG (reference sequence).

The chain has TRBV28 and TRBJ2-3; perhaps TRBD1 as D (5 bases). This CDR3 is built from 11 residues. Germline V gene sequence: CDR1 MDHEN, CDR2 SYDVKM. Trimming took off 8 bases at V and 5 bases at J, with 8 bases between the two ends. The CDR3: CASRTIDTQYF. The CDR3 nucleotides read TGTGCCAGCCGGACAATAGATACGCAGTATTTT. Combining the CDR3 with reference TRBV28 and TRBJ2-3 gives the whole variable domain DVKVTQSSRYLVKRTGEKVFLECVQDMDHENMFWYRQDPGLGLRLIYFSYDVKMKEKGDIPEGYSVSREKKERFSLILESASTNQTSMYLCASRTIDTQYFGPGTRLTVL.

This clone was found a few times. The CDR3 nucleotides are TGTGCCAGCAGCTCTGGGGGCAGGGACTATGGCTACACCTTC. It translates to CASSSGGRDYGYTF. The V call is TRBV5-4, the J call TRBJ1-2, with D maybe TRBD1 (6 bases). V was clipped by 3 bases and J by 3 bases, with 12 bases between them. Germline values: CDR1 SGHNT, CDR2 YYREEE (reference sequence). The CDR3 sequence is 14 residues long. Complete variable domain (other parts from reference TRBV5-4 and TRBJ1-2): ETGVTQSPTHLIKTRGQQVTLRCSSQSGHNTVSWYQQALGQGPQFIFQYYREEENGRGNFPPRFSGLQFPNYSSELNVNALELDDSALYLCASSSGGRDYGYTFGSGTRLTVV.

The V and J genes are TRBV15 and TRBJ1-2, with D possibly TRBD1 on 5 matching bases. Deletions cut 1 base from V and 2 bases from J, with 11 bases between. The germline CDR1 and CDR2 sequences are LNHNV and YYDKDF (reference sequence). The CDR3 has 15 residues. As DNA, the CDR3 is TGTGCCACCAGCAGAGGTATAGGGGAAAACTATGGCTACACCTTC. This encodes CATSRGIGENYGYTF.

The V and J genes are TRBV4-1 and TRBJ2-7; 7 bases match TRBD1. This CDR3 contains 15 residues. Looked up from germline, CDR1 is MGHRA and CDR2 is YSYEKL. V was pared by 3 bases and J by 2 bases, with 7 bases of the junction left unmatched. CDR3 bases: TGCGCCAGCAGCCATTTACAGGGGACCACCTACGAGCAGTACTTC. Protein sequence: CASSHLQGTTYEQYF.

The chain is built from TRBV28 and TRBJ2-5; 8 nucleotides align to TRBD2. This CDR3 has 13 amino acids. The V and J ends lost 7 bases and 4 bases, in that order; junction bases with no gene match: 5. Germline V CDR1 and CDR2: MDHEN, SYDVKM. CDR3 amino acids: CASNRRGGETQYF. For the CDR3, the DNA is TGTGCCAGCAACCGCCGGGGGGGAGAGACCCAGTACTTC.